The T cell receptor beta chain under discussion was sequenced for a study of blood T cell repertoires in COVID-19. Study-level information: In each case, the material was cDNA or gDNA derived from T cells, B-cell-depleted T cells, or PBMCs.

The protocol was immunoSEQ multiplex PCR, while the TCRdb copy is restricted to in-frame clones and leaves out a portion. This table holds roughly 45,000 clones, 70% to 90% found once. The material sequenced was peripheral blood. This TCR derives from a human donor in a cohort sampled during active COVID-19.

The CDR3 nucleotides are TGTGCCAGCAGCCGACCCACCGGGACAGCCAGCTACGAGCAGTACTTC. Protein sequence: CASSRPTGTASYEQYF. The chain couples TRBV5-4 to TRBJ2-7, with TRBD1 matching 7 bases. V was clipped by 4 bases and J by 3 bases; unmatched bases: 13. The length of the CDR3 is 16 residues. The germline gives CDR1 SGHNT, CDR2 YYREEE (reference sequence).